Shown below are 5 T cell receptor beta chains from a single sample sequenced in a study of T-cell memory formation after mild COVID-19. MiXCR, applied by TCRdb to the 5' RACE reads, yields one record per CDR3 protein. This table holds a few hundred thousand distinct CDR3 sequences, 16% found once. Specimen: PBMCs or a T cell subset sorted from them (not recorded which). Receptors were obtained from a man aged 18 to 29 who had mild COVID-19 (a few samples of this study predate the infection). Cell type and time point are not known.

This chain uses TRBV5-6 with TRBJ1-4; no reliable D call. The V gene's germline CDR1 is SGHDT and CDR2 YYEEEE. Trimming stripped 4 bases from V and 7 bases from J, with 17 bases between. The CDR3 is made up of 15 amino acids. In DNA form, the CDR3 reads TGTGCCAGCAGCCCGAAGGTCCGACCCAGTGAAAAACTGTTTTTT. It codes for CASSPKVRPSEKLFF.

CDR3 DNA: TGCAGTGCTAGAGAGGGGCTAGCGGTAGATACGCAGTATTTT. Protein product: CSAREGLAVDTQYF. The chain carries TRBV20-1 and TRBJ2-3; 7 bases map to TRBD2. V lost 0 bases and J lost 5; bases outside the gene matches: 5. Germline V gene lookup returns CDR1 DFQATT and CDR2 SNEGSKA (reference sequence). CDR3 length: 14 amino acids.

The rearrangement joins TRBV6-5 to TRBJ2-1, with 7 bases matching TRBD1. V lost 2 bases to trimming and J lost 3 bases; unmatched junction nucleotides: 4. The CDR3 sequence is 15 residues long. The germline V gene encodes CDR1 MNHEY and CDR2 SVGAGI. The CDR3 sequence is CASSYRDRHYNEQFF. CDR3 nucleotide sequence: TGTGCCAGCAGTTACCGGGACAGACACTACAATGAGCAGTTCTTC.

The J gene is TRBJ1-4, the V gene TRBV12-5; the match to TRBD1 covers 8 bases. The ends lost 3 bases at V and 8 bases at J; junction bases unmatched: 8. CDR1 and CDR2 from the germline V gene are LGHNT and FRNRAP. This CDR3 contains 15 residues. CDR3 protein: CASGFAGGQDEKLFF. The CDR3, as DNA: TGTGCTAGTGGTTTTGCAGGGGGACAGGACGAAAAACTGTTTTTT.

This clonotype showed up just a few times. The chain has TRBV10-3 and TRBJ2-1; 10 bases fit TRBD1. Germline loops: CDR1 ENHRY, CDR2 SYGVKD. V lost 4 bases to trimming and J lost 1 base; unmatched junction nucleotides: 4. The CDR3 is 16 amino acids. The CDR3 DNA sequence: TGTGCCATCAGTGTTGGACAGGGGGAGTCCTACAATGAGCAGTTCTTC. Its translation: CAISVGQGESYNEQFF.